The 2 T cell receptor beta chains presented below share a single source sample, sequenced in a study of OX40 agonist ivuxolimab in advanced cancers. Sequenced by immunoSEQ multiplex PCR; TCRdb stores in-frame clones only, minus some. Here the sample spans about 69,000 clones, 75% to 95% being singletons. This material consisted of CD4+ or CD8+ T cells sorted from blood, taken in a trial of the OX40 agonist ivuxolimab. The receptors stem from an adult with an advanced solid tumor such as melanoma, head and neck, liver or kidney cancer.

This chain joins TRBV19 and TRBJ1-5, with D unresolved. Germline values: CDR1 LNHDA, CDR2 SQIVND (reference sequence). CDR3 length: 14 amino acids. Trimming left V 6 bases short and J 1 base short, with 10 bases between. The CDR3 region is CASRWMGSNQPQHF. Written as DNA, the CDR3 is TGTGCCAGTAGATGGATGGGAAGCAATCAGCCCCAGCATTTT.

The chain links TRBV28 to TRBJ2-5, with TRBD2 matching over 7 bases. Germline CDR1 is MDHEN and CDR2 is SYDVKM. This CDR3 has 14 residues. The V gene end was trimmed by 3 bases and the J gene end by 4 bases; junction bases not matched to a gene: 5. As DNA, the CDR3 is TGTGCCAGCAGTTTGGACGGGAGGCGAGAGACCCAGTACTTC. Amino acid sequence: CASSLDGRRETQYF.